This T cell receptor beta chain originates from a study of blood T cell repertoires in COVID-19. Study background: Researchers got acute and convalescent COVID-19 samples from the United States, Italy and Spain. Nucleic acid was either cDNA or gDNA, and it came from T cells, B-cell-depleted T cells, or PBMCs.

CDR1 SGHRS and CDR2 YFSETQ come from the germline V gene. This CDR3 comprises 14 residues. The V gene end was trimmed by 2 bases and the J gene end by 4 bases; junction bases not matched to a gene: 2. TCRdb's copy holds only in-frame clones and misses some; the assay was immunoSEQ multiplex PCR. In the table there are 180,000 or so clones, about four fifths of which are singletons. The chain couples TRBV5-1 to TRBJ1-4, with 7 bases that match TRBD1. The sample comprised peripheral blood. The sequence was obtained from a woman aged 40 to 55 with COVID-19, enrolled during active disease. The CDR3 nucleotides are TGCGCCAGCAGCTTCGGGACAGTTAATGAAAAACTGTTTTTT. Its translation is CASSFGTVNEKLFF.